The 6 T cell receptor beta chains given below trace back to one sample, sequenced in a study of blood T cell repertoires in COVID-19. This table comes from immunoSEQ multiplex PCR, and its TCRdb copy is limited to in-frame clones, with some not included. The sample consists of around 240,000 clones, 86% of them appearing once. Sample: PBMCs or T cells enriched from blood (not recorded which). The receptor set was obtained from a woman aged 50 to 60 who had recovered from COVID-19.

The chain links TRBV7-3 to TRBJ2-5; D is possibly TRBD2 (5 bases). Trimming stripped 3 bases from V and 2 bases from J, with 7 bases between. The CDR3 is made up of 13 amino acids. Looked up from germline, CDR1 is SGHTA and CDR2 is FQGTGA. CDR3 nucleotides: TGTGCCAGCAGCTTCGAGCGGCAAGAGACCCAGTACTTC. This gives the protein CASSFERQETQYF.

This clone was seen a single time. CDR3 loop: CASSPEGRGRPEAFF. CDR3 nucleotide sequence: TGCGCCAGCAGCCCGGAAGGCAGGGGGCGACCTGAAGCTTTCTTT. This chain connects TRBV5-1 to TRBJ1-1, with 8 nucleotides matching TRBD1. The CDR3 totals 15 residues. V lost 4 bases to trimming and J lost 6 bases; unmatched junction nucleotides: 11. The germline CDR1 and CDR2 sequences are SGHRS and YFSETQ. Full variable domain (outside the CDR3, taken from reference TRBV5-1 and TRBJ1-1): KAGVTQTPRYLIKTRGQQVTLSCSPISGHRSVSWYQQTPGQGLQFLFEYFSETQRNKGNFPGRFSGRQFSNSRSEMNVSTLELGDSALYLCASSPEGRGRPEAFFGQGTRLTVV.

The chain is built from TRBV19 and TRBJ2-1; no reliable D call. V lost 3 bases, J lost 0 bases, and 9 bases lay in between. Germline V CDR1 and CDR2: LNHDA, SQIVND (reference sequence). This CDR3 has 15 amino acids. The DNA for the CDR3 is TGTGCCAGTAGTATCTCCCAGAACTCCTACAATGAGCAGTTCTTC. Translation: CASSISQNSYNEQFF. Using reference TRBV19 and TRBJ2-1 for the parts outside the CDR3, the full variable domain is DGGITQSPKYLFRKEGQNVTLSCEQNLNHDAMYWYRQDPGQGLRLIYYSQIVNDFQKGDIAEGYSVSREKKESFPLTVTSAQKNPTAFYLCASSISQNSYNEQFFGPGTRLTVL.

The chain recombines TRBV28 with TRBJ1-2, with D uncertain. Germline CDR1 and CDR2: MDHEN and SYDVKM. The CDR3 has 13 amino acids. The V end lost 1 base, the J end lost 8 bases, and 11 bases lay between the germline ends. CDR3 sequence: CASSLSGPGGYTF. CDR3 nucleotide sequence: TGTGCCAGCAGTTTATCCGGACCGGGGGGCTACACCTTC.

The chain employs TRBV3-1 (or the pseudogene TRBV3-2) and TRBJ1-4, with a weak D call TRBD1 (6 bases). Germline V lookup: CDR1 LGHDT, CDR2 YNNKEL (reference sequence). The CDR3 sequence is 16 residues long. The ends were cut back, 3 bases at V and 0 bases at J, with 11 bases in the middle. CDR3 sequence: CASSQQGTATNEKLFF. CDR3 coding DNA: TGTGCCAGCAGCCAGCAGGGGACGGCAACTAATGAAAAACTGTTTTTT.

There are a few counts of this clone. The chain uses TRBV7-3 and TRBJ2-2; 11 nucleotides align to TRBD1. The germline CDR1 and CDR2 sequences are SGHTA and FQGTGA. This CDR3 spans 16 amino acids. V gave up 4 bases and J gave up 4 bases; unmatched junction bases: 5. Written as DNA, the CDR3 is TGTGCCAGCAGCTCCGGGACAGGGGGTTCCACCGGGGAGCTGTTTTTT. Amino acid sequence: CASSSGTGGSTGELFF.